Listed below are T cell receptor beta chains from one sample, sequenced in a study of T cell responses to AZD1222 COVID-19 vaccine. Sequencing was performed with immunoSEQ multiplex PCR; in TCRdb, only in-frame clones are kept and a portion is missing. This table holds 120,000 or so clones, 92% found once. The sequences come from peripheral blood, collected 28 days after the second AZD1222 dose. Receptors originate from an adult who received the AZD1222 COVID-19 vaccine. Both conserved end residues are part of each CDR3. D genes are given only for firm matches. The size field is filled for only some rows; it gives once, few, many or a size class.

V	J	size	D	CDR3	DNA
TRBV6-5	TRBJ2-3	-	-	CASSYSGQAWDTQYF	TGTGCCAGCAGTTATAGCGGACAAGCTTGGGATACGCAGTATTTT
TRBV5-6	TRBJ2-1	once	TRBD2	CASSPGLAGPNEQFF	TGTGCCAGCAGCCCGGGACTAGCGGGGCCCAATGAGCAGTTCTTC
TRBV19	TRBJ2-1	-	TRBD2	CASSSSSGRPRSYNEQFF	TGTGCCAGTAGTTCGTCTAGCGGGAGACCAAGGTCCTACAATGAGCAGTTCTTC
TRBV6-6	TRBJ2-4	once	-	CASNTRIELAKNIQYF	TGTGCCAGCAACACCCGGATCGAATTAGCCAAAAACATTCAGTACTTC
TRBV5-4	TRBJ1-4	-	-	CASSKSTKGGEKLFF	TGTGCCAGCAGCAAATCCACTAAAGGCGGTGAAAAACTGTTTTTT
TRBV24-1	TRBJ2-3	-	-	CATSDGPYTQYF	TGTGCCACCAGTGATGGCCCTTATACGCAGTATTTT
TRBV28	TRBJ1-2	once	-	CASSRVGGYTF	TGTGCCAGCAGTCGGGTGGGGGGCTACACCTTC
TRBV4-1	TRBJ1-2	-	TRBD1	CASSRDRGYTF	TGCGCCAGCAGCCGGGACAGGGGCTACACCTTC
TRBV7-8	TRBJ2-7	-	TRBD1	CASSLLDRGSYEQYF	TGTGCCAGCAGCTTACTGGACAGGGGATCTTACGAGCAGTACTTC
TRBV25-1	TRBJ2-5	once	TRBD1	CASGDSIQETQYF	TGTGCCAGCGGGGACAGTATTCAAGAGACCCAGTACTTC
TRBV5-1	TRBJ1-1	-	-	CASSLGVNTEAFF	TGCGCCAGCAGCTTGGGGGTTAACACTGAAGCTTTCTTT
TRBV2	TRBJ1-3	once	-	CASSAGGRNTIYF	TGTGCCAGCAGTGCAGGCGGGAGAAACACCATATATTTT
TRBV28	TRBJ1-6	-	TRBD1	CASSPRDRMVSPLHF	TGTGCCAGCAGTCCCCGGGACAGGATGGTCTCACCCCTCCACTTT
TRBV5-1	TRBJ2-4	-	-	CASSLAEGGIQYF	TGCGCCAGCAGCTTGGCCGAGGGCGGCATTCAGTACTTC
TRBV3-1/TRBV3-2	TRBJ2-4	-	-	CASSQEPGTYFQYF	TGTGCCAGCAGCCAAGAGCCCGGGACCTACTTTCAGTACTTC
TRBV6-1	TRBJ1-1	-	TRBD1	CASSERGTGWPQAAEAFF	TGTGCCAGCAGTGAAAGAGGGACAGGGTGGCCCCAGGCCGCTGAAGCTTTCTTT
TRBV6-5	TRBJ2-7	-	-	CASSSSGRTYEQYF	TGTGCCAGCAGTTCTTCCGGACGGACCTACGAGCAGTACTTC
TRBV28	TRBJ1-1	-	-	CASRASGVGNTEAFF	TGTGCCAGCAGAGCGTCAGGGGTGGGGAACACTGAAGCTTTCTTT
TRBV7-2	TRBJ2-7	-	-	CASSLDGAGEQYF	TGTGCCAGCAGCCTGGACGGGGCGGGCGAGCAGTACTTC
TRBV12-3/TRBV12-4	TRBJ2-7	-	TRBD2	CASSSSGVYEQYF	TGTGCCAGCAGTTCTAGCGGAGTCTACGAGCAGTACTTC
TRBV3-1/TRBV3-2	TRBJ2-4	-	TRBD2	CASSPLGGRAGIQYF	TGTGCCAGCAGCCCCCTGGGCGGGAGGGCCGGCATTCAGTACTTC
TRBV6-5	TRBJ2-2	-	TRBD2	CASMREWNTGELFF	TGTGCCAGCATGCGGGAGTGGAACACCGGGGAGCTGTTTTTT
TRBV19	TRBJ1-2	-	TRBD1	CASRHGDRFYGYTF	TGTGCCAGTAGACACGGGGACAGGTTCTATGGCTACACCTTC
TRBV29-1	TRBJ1-5	once	-	CSVVGSGNQPQHF	TGCAGCGTTGTCGGTTCGGGCAATCAGCCCCAGCATTTT
TRBV3-1/TRBV3-2	TRBJ2-3	-	TRBD1	CASSQETGVGTDTQYF	TGTGCCAGCAGCCAAGAGACAGGGGTCGGCACAGATACGCAGTATTTT
TRBV11-2	TRBJ2-1	-	TRBD2	CASSLGGASGASYNEQFF	TGTGCCAGCAGCTTAGGGGGTGCGAGCGGGGCCTCCTACAATGAGCAGTTCTTC
TRBV2	TRBJ2-1	-	-	CASRQPPGKEQFF	TGTGCCAGCCGCCAACCGCCCGGGAAAGAGCAGTTCTTC